These 11 T cell receptor beta chains share one sample of origin, sequenced in a study of blood T cell repertoires in COVID-19. Sequencing was performed with immunoSEQ multiplex PCR; in TCRdb, only in-frame clones are kept and a portion is missing. This sample has 350,000 or so clones; about 90% occur once, and the top ten carry roughly 1%. Sample: PBMCs or T cells enriched from blood (not recorded which). These receptors all stem from a woman in her thirties who had recovered from COVID-19.

This clone has a single count. The chain employs TRBV11-2 and TRBJ1-6; a weak D match, TRBD1 (5 bases). V gave up 5 bases and J gave up 9 bases, with 11 bases separating them. The CDR3 is 13 residues long. Germline loops: CDR1 SGHAT, CDR2 FQNNGV. CDR3 loop: CASSPRQSSPLHF. As DNA, the CDR3 is TGTGCCAGCAGCCCGCGACAGAGTTCACCCCTCCACTTT.

This clone was counted ten times or more. This chain links TRBV27 with TRBJ2-1; 7 bases map to TRBD2. CDR3 size: 17 residues. After removal of 2 bases from V and 3 bases from J, the junction contained 10 bases not matched to a gene. Germline V gene lookup returns CDR1 MNHEY and CDR2 SMNVEV (reference sequence). In nucleotides, the CDR3 is TGTGCCAGCAGTTTACGCCCCGGCGGCGGGGGCTACAATGAGCAGTTCTTC. As protein: CASSLRPGGGGYNEQFF.

V and J are TRBV15 and TRBJ1-1; 8 bases map to TRBD1. Germline V gene sequence: CDR1 LNHNV, CDR2 YYDKDF (reference sequence). The CDR3 runs to 15 residues. After removal of 3 bases from V and 1 base from J, the junction contained 4 bases not matched to a gene. The CDR3 DNA follows: TGTGCCACCAGCAGTCCCGACAGGGGGAACACTGAAGCTTTCTTT. Translation gives CATSSPDRGNTEAFF.

This clone was detected once. The chain links TRBV7-9 to TRBJ1-3; D not resolved. V gave up 10 bases and J gave up 4 bases, with 8 bases separating them. The CDR3 is made up of 11 amino acids. Germline CDR1 is SEHNR and CDR2 is FQNEAQ (reference sequence). CDR3: CATGKGNTIYF. For the CDR3, the DNA is TGTGCCACCGGGAAGGGAAACACCATATATTTT.

The J gene is TRBJ1-6, the V gene TRBV28, with 7 bases aligning to TRBD1. The CDR3 is made up of 14 amino acids. V lost 5 bases and J lost 16; bases outside the gene matches: 14. CDR1 and CDR2 (germline): MDHEN, SYDVKM. CDR3 region: CASSPPGQTLNLHF. CDR3 bases: TGTGCCAGCAGTCCTCCGGGACAGACTCTCAATCTCCACTTT.

The chain employs TRBV6-1 and TRBJ2-3, with 9 bases that match TRBD1. The J segment lost 3 bases and the V segment lost 3 bases, leaving 4 bases of the junction unmatched. The germline V gene has CDR1 MNHNS and CDR2 SASEGT. This CDR3 has 15 amino acids. CDR3 bases: TGTGCCAGCAGTGACCGGGACAGGGTTACAGATACGCAGTATTTT. Translating it yields CASSDRDRVTDTQYF.

This rearrangement joins TRBV5-3 to TRBJ2-3; 10 nucleotides match TRBD1. TRBV5-3 is an ORF, and what it does is uncertain. The CDR3 is 19 residues long. The V gene end was trimmed by 3 bases and the J gene end by 0 bases; junction bases not matched to a gene: 13. As DNA, the CDR3 is TGTGCCAGAAGCTCTGCTGGGGGGGACAGGGGCCTTAGCACAGATACGCAGTATTTT. Its translation: CARSSAGGDRGLSTDTQYF.

This chain joins TRBV5-4 and TRBJ2-5, with D possibly TRBD1 on 6 matching bases. Per germline, CDR1 SGHNT and CDR2 YYREEE (reference sequence). V was trimmed by 0 bases and J by 3 bases, leaving 15 bases between them. This CDR3 is 16 amino acids long. The CDR3 sequence is CASSLGTGTLKETQYF. For the CDR3, the DNA is TGTGCCAGCAGCTTGGGAACAGGGACCCTCAAAGAGACCCAGTACTTC.

The rearrangement joins TRBV30 to TRBJ2-7; tentatively, D is TRBD2 (6 bases). The CDR3 has 12 amino acids. The V end lost 8 bases, the J end lost 0 bases, and 11 bases lay between the germline ends. Germline CDR1 reads GTSNPN; CDR2 reads SVGIG (reference sequence). The CDR3 sequence: CAAGGSSYEQYF. The CDR3 DNA sequence: TGTGCCGCTGGGGGGAGCTCCTACGAGCAGTACTTC.

This rearrangement joins TRBV30 to TRBJ1-1, with a tentative D call TRBD1 (5 bases). CDR1 GTSNPN and CDR2 SVGIG come from the germline V gene (reference sequence). The CDR3 consists of 14 residues. V dropped 4 bases and J dropped 3 bases, with 15 bases sitting between them. The chain's CDR3 is CAWNWGQGHTEAFF. In DNA, the CDR3 is TGTGCCTGGAATTGGGGTCAGGGTCACACTGAAGCTTTCTTT.

The chain is built from TRBV28 and TRBJ1-3, with D tentatively TRBD1 (5 bases). Germline CDR1 MDHEN, CDR2 SYDVKM. With 3 bases removed from V and 0 bases from J, the gap between germline ends came to 9 bases. CDR3 length: 15 amino acids. Here the CDR3 reads CASSFQGISGNTIYF. The DNA of the CDR3 is TGTGCCAGCAGTTTCCAGGGCATCTCTGGAAACACCATATATTTT.